The 5 T cell receptor beta chains in this list originate from one sample, sequenced in a study of Ad26.COV2.S vaccination and SARS-CoV-2 variants. The treatment denotes: 15 to 20 received Ad26.COV2.S at low or high dose, single or two shots; five or six received placebo; per-sample allocation not given. Samples came from day 63 after the first vaccine or placebo injection. TCRdb keeps only in-frame clones here, not all; method: immunoSEQ multiplex PCR. This repertoire shows 200,000 to 250,000 clones, 70% to 90% found once; its top ten account for over 8.5%. The sample here was peripheral blood, taken in a trial of Ad26.COV2.S vaccine versus placebo. The receptors come from a person between 18 and 59 years old who received the Ad26.COV2.S COVID-19 vaccine or a placebo.

This rearrangement joins TRBV5-1 to TRBJ2-5; 7 bases fit TRBD1. There are 14 residues in the CDR3. Germline V gene lookup returns CDR1 SGHRS and CDR2 YFSETQ. J gave up 1 base and V 3 bases, and 3 bases lay outside the gene matches. The CDR3 region is CASSYRDSQETQYF. Written as DNA, the CDR3 is TGCGCCAGCAGCTACCGGGACAGCCAAGAGACCCAGTACTTC.

This clone is a singleton in its sample. The CDR3 sequence is CSVVTDGNTEAFF. The CDR3 bases are TGCAGCGTTGTAACAGACGGGAACACTGAAGCTTTCTTT. The V and J genes are TRBV29-1 and TRBJ1-1; no reliable D call. Germline V CDR1 and CDR2: SQVTM, ANQGSEA. CDR3 length: 13 amino acids. The ends were cut back, 4 bases at V and 1 base at J, with 10 bases in the middle. The entire variable domain, with the rest obtained from reference TRBV29-1 and TRBJ1-1, is as follows: SAVISQKPSRDICQRGTSLTIQCQVDSQVTMMFWYRQQPGQSLTLIATANQGSEATYESGFVIDKFPISRPNLTFSTLTVSNMSPEDSSIYLCSVVTDGNTEAFFGQGTRLTVV.

This clone has only one observation. CDR3 loop: CSASVQNGYTF. The DNA for the CDR3 is TGCAGTGCTAGTGTTCAGAACGGCTACACCTTC. The chain employs TRBV20-1 and TRBJ1-2, with D uncertain. CDR1 is DFQATT, CDR2 SNEGSKA, per germline (reference sequence). Trimming stripped 3 bases from V and 8 bases from J, with 10 bases between. This CDR3 is built from 11 residues.

This clone is a singleton in its sample. V is TRBV5-1 and J is TRBJ1-6; possible D gene TRBD1, 6 bases. The CDR3 covers 17 residues. Trimming stripped 0 bases from V and 0 bases from J, with 10 bases between. The germline V gene has CDR1 SGHRS and CDR2 YFSETQ. The CDR3, as DNA: TGCGCCAGCAGCTTGGGGACAGTTGGCTCCTATAATTCACCCCTCCACTTT. Its protein is CASSLGTVGSYNSPLHF.

This clone was detected once. The J gene is TRBJ2-5, the V gene TRBV24-1; D gene unclear. The CDR3 extends over 12 amino acids. The V and J ends lost 3 bases and 5 bases respectively, with 6 bases between them. The germline CDR1 and CDR2 sequences are KGHDR and SFDVKD. CDR3 DNA sequence: TGTGCCACCAGTGATCCTGCCGAGACCCAGTACTTC. This translates into CATSDPAETQYF.